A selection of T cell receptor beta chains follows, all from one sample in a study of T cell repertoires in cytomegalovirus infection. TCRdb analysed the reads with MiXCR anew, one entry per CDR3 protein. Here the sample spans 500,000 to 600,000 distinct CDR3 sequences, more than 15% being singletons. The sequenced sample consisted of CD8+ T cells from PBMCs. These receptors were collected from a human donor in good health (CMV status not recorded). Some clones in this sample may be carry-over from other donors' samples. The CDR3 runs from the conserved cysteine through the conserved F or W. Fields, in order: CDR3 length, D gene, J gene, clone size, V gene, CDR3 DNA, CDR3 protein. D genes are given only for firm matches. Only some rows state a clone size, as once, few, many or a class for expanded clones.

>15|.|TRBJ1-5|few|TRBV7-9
TGTGCCAGCAGCTCTGGGGCAGAGCCCTATCAGCCCCAGCATTTT
CASSSGAEPYQPQHF
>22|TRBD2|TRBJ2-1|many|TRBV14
TGTGCCAGCAGCCAGAAAATTAATACCGGGACTAGCGGGAGGTATGGAGGCAATGAGCAGTTCTTC
CASSQKINTGTSGRYGGNEQFF
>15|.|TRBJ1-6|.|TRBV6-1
TGTGCCAGCACCCTAAGGGCCCTTGGGAATTCACCCCTCCACTTT
CASTLRALGNSPLHF
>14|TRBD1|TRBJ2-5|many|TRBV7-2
TGTGCCAGCAGCTCCGGACAGGACCAAGAGACCCAGTACTTC
CASSSGQDQETQYF
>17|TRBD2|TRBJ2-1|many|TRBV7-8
TGTGCCAGCAGCGGGGCTGGGGGGGGGAGGGCCAACAATGAGCAGTTCTTC
CASSGAGGGRANNEQFF
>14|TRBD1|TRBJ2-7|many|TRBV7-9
TGTGCCAGCGCCCTGGGGGACAGGGGTTACGAGCAGTACTTC
CASALGDRGYEQYF
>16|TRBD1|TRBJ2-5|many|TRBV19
TGTGCCAGTAGTGCCTCGGACAGGGGAATGTATGAGACCCAGTACTTC
CASSASDRGMYETQYF
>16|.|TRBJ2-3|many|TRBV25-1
TGTGCCAGCAGTGAGGGGGAGGCAGGTTCAACAGATACGCAGTATTTT
CASSEGEAGSTDTQYF
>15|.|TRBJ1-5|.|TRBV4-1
TGCGCCAGCAGCCAAGAGGGGGCTGGCAATCAGCCCCAGCATTTT
CASSQEGAGNQPQHF
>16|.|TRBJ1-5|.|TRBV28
TGTGCCAGCAGTTGGAACAGGGTTTCTAGCAATCAGCCCCAGCATTTT
CASSWNRVSSNQPQHF
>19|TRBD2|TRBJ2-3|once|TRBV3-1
TGTGCCAGCAGCCAAGATGGTCTAGCGGGAGCTACTAGCACAGATACGCAGTATTTT
CASSQDGLAGATSTDTQYF